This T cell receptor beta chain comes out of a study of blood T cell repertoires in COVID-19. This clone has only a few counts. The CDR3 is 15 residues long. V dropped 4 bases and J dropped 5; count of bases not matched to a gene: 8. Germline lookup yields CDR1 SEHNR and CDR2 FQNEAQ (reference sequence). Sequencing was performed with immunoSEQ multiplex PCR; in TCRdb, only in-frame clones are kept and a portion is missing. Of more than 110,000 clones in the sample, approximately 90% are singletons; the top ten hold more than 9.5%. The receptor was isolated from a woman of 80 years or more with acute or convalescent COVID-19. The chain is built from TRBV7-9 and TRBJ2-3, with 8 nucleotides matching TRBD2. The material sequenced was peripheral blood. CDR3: CASSSLGLVLDTQYF. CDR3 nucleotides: TGTGCCAGCAGCTCCTTGGGACTAGTGCTAGATACGCAGTATTTT. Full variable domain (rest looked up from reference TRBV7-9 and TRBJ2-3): DTGVSQNPRHKITKRGQNVTFRCDPISEHNRLYWYRQTLGQGPEFLTYFQNEAQLEKSRLLSDRFSAERPKGSFSTLEIQRTEQGDSAMYLCASSSLGLVLDTQYFGPGTRLTVL.